Listed below are T cell receptor beta chains from one sample, sequenced in a study of cytomegalovirus exposure and HLA in healthy donors. The table came from immunoSEQ multiplex PCR; TCRdb's copy has only in-frame clones and leaves some out. The table records about 130,000 clones, 80% to 85% of them present only once. The sample comprised PBMCs. Receptors originate from a man younger than 30 in good health and CMV-seronegative. The CDR3 runs from the conserved cysteine through the conserved F or W. The D gene is left open where the match is weak. Clone sizes are given selectively: once, few, many, or a class where the clone is expanded.

j_gene: TRBJ1-5; abundance: NA; d_gene: NA; v_gene: TRBV19; CDR3nt: TGTGCCAGTAGTACCGGGGACAACAATCAGCCCCAGCATTTT; CDR3aa: CASSTGDNNQPQHF
j_gene: TRBJ2-5; abundance: NA; d_gene: TRBD2; v_gene: TRBV6-5; CDR3nt: TGTGCCAGCACCCGGGCGGCTAGCGGGACCCAGTACTTC; CDR3aa: CASTRAASGTQYF
j_gene: TRBJ1-6; abundance: NA; d_gene: NA; v_gene: TRBV11-2; CDR3nt: TGTGCCAGCAGCTTAGGGGCCCGGCTCCACTTT; CDR3aa: CASSLGARLHF
j_gene: TRBJ2-3; abundance: NA; d_gene: TRBD2; v_gene: TRBV27; CDR3nt: TGTGCCAGCAGTAGTCCTAGCGGGGGGGAGCCAGATACGCAGTATTTT; CDR3aa: CASSSPSGGEPDTQYF
j_gene: TRBJ2-1; abundance: NA; d_gene: NA; v_gene: TRBV4-1; CDR3nt: TGCGCCAGCAGCCCCTACGGGGATGAGCAGTTCTTC; CDR3aa: CASSPYGDEQFF
j_gene: TRBJ2-7; abundance: once; d_gene: NA; v_gene: TRBV4-3; CDR3nt: TGCGCCAGCAGCCAAGATGCGGGGTCTGTTCGGCGGGGAGATCTCGAGCAGTACTTC; CDR3aa: CASSQDAGSVRRGDLEQYF
j_gene: TRBJ2-4; abundance: NA; d_gene: TRBD1; v_gene: TRBV5-1; CDR3nt: TGCGCCAGCAGCTGGACAGGTGAAAACATTCAGTACTTC; CDR3aa: CASSWTGENIQYF
j_gene: TRBJ1-2; abundance: NA; d_gene: TRBD1; v_gene: TRBV25-1; CDR3nt: TGTGCCAGCAGGGGACAGGGGCGATATGGCTACACCTTC; CDR3aa: CASRGQGRYGYTF
j_gene: TRBJ1-2; abundance: few; d_gene: NA; v_gene: TRBV30; CDR3nt: TGTGCCTGGAGTGACCGACTGGTCGAGTACTATGGCTACACCTTC; CDR3aa: CAWSDRLVEYYGYTF
j_gene: TRBJ1-1; abundance: NA; d_gene: TRBD1; v_gene: TRBV27; CDR3nt: TGTGCCAGCAGTCAGGGGACAGGGGCCTCCGGAAGGAACACTGAAGCTTTCTTT; CDR3aa: CASSQGTGASGRNTEAFF
j_gene: TRBJ1-4; abundance: NA; d_gene: NA; v_gene: TRBV21-1; CDR3nt: TGTGCCAGCAGCAAGAGGGACTGGAATGCAACTAATGAAAAACTGTTTTTT; CDR3aa: CASSKRDWNATNEKLFF
j_gene: TRBJ2-7; abundance: NA; d_gene: NA; v_gene: TRBV9; CDR3nt: TGTGCCAGCAGCGTAAGCCCGGGTTACGAGCAGTACTTC; CDR3aa: CASSVSPGYEQYF
j_gene: TRBJ1-3; abundance: once; d_gene: NA; v_gene: TRBV9; CDR3nt: TGTGCCAGCAGCGTCTTTAGCTCTGGAAACACCATATATTTT; CDR3aa: CASSVFSSGNTIYF
j_gene: TRBJ2-5; abundance: NA; d_gene: NA; v_gene: TRBV29-1; CDR3nt: TGCAGCGTACGACTAGTGCGGGAAGTGGAGACCCAGTACTTC; CDR3aa: CSVRLVREVETQYF